Below, 24 T cell receptor beta chains from the same sample are listed, as sequenced in a study of metastatic and nonmetastatic thyroid tumors. With MiXCR, TCRdb called clones anew from the PCR reads. Of about 37,000 clones listed, approximately 13% were seen once; the top ten hold around a tenth. Before thyroid surgery, none of the patients had received any treatment. Sequencing was carried out using blood. These receptor sequences come from a female donor with papillary thyroid cancer or a benign thyroid nodule (not recorded which). Some clones in this sample may be carry-over from other donors' samples.

The sample holds many counts of this clone. Here the CDR3 reads CASSGQGASYNEQFF. CDR3 DNA: TGTGCCAGTAGTGGACAGGGGGCGTCCTACAATGAGCAGTTCTTC. J is TRBJ2-1 and V is TRBV19, with 11 bases aligning to TRBD1. V lost 5 bases to trimming and J lost 1 base; unmatched junction nucleotides: 1. CDR1 and CDR2 from the germline V gene are LNHDA and SQIVND (reference sequence). This CDR3 region has 15 residues.

The sample holds many counts of this clone. The DNA of the CDR3 is TGCGCCAGCAGCCAAGAAGACCCCTACACTGAAGCTTTCTTT. It encodes CASSQEDPYTEAFF. This chain links TRBV4-1 with TRBJ1-1; D call uncertain. The CDR3 consists of 14 residues. V was pared by 0 bases and J by 3 bases, with 8 bases between. CDR1 MGHRA and CDR2 YSYEKL come from the germline V gene.

This clone was picked up many times. This chain joins TRBV18 and TRBJ2-5, with 7 bases lining up with TRBD2. The CDR3 spans 13 residues. Trimming took 2 bases from V and 5 from J; bases not matched to a gene: 2. Germline V gene lookup returns CDR1 KGHSH and CDR2 LQKENI. This CDR3 is CASSPGGVETQYF. As DNA, the CDR3 is TGTGCCAGCTCACCAGGGGGGGTCGAGACCCAGTACTTC.

This clone showed up just a few times. CDR3 in DNA: TGCAGTGCTAGAGATCCCGTGGGAGGAGGACCCTACGAGCAGTACTTC. Translated: CSARDPVGGGPYEQYF. V usage is TRBV20-1 and J usage is TRBJ2-7; D is perhaps TRBD2 (6 bases). The CDR3 length is 16 residues. Germline CDR1 reads DFQATT; CDR2 reads SNEGSKA (reference sequence). V dropped 0 bases and J dropped 2 bases, with 17 bases sitting between them.

The sample holds many counts of this clone. V usage is TRBV19 and J usage is TRBJ1-5; D remains unclear. The length of the CDR3 is 16 residues. CDR1 LNHDA and CDR2 SQIVND come from the germline V gene (reference sequence). Trimming stripped 2 bases from V and 6 bases from J, with 17 bases between. CDR3 bases: TGTGCCAGTAGTATAACGGACTCGGGAATACGTCAGCCCCAGCATTTT. It is translated as CASSITDSGIRQPQHF.

This clone was observed at least ten times. The rearrangement joins TRBV27 to TRBJ1-3, with a tentative D call TRBD1 (5 bases). The ends were cut back, 6 bases at V and 0 bases at J, with 12 bases in the middle. The CDR3 length is 15 residues. The V gene's germline CDR1 is MNHEY and CDR2 SMNVEV (reference sequence). For the CDR3, the DNA is TGTGCCAGCAGCCCGGGGGGATTCTCTGGAAACACCATATATTTT. This gives the protein CASSPGGFSGNTIYF.

In this sample, this clone turned up a few times. The CDR3 carries no conserved terminal phenylalanine or tryptophan, so it likely arises from a read error. This chain links TRBV6-1 with TRBJ1-2, with 7 nucleotides matching TRBD1. CDR1 is MNHNS, CDR2 SASEGT, per germline. This CDR3 is built from 12 residues. Losses at the gene ends were 8 bases for V and 9 bases for J; bases not matched to a gene: 9. The CDR3 nucleotides are TGTGCCAGCCAGGGGGGCGCGGGGTGCTACACCCTC. Its protein product is CASQGGAGCYTL.

This clone was picked up a small number of times. The rearrangement joins TRBV10-1 to TRBJ2-2; D is ambiguous. The CDR3 totals 13 residues. Trimming took off 9 bases at V and 1 base at J, with 9 bases between the two ends. Germline assignment: CDR1 WNHNN and CDR2 SYGVQD (reference sequence). The CDR3: CASKRGNTGELFF. CDR3 nucleotide sequence: TGCGCCAGTAAGAGAGGGAACACCGGGGAGCTGTTTTTT.

This clone was counted ten times or more. The gene calls are TRBV24-1 and TRBJ2-2, with 8 bases identical to TRBD1. Looked up from germline, CDR1 is KGHDR and CDR2 is SFDVKD. This CDR3 comprises 16 residues. Unmatched junction bases numbered 9, after V lost 6 bases and J lost 4 bases. CDR3 nucleotides: TGTGCCACCAGTCAACCGGGACAGGAGTTCACCGGGGAGCTGTTTTTT. Protein sequence: CATSQPGQEFTGELFF.

This clone was seen many times. The chain couples TRBV7-3 to TRBJ2-3; maybe TRBD2 (5 bases). The CDR3 totals 14 residues. Looked up from germline, CDR1 is SGHTA and CDR2 is FQGTGA. The V and J ends lost 2 bases and 4 bases respectively, with 10 bases between them. In DNA, the CDR3 is TGTGCCAGCAGCTTACAGCACGGGGCAGATACGCAGTATTTT. This gives the protein CASSLQHGADTQYF.

Ten or more counts support this clone. The chain carries TRBV2 and TRBJ1-1; D remains ambiguous. Looked up from germline, CDR1 is SNHLY and CDR2 is FYNNEI. V lost 4 bases and J 4 bases, leaving 7 bases between the germline ends. CDR3 length equals 12 residues. CDR3 nucleotides: TGTGCCAGCAGTGGATTGGGCACTGAAGCTTTCTTT. It encodes CASSGLGTEAFF.

A note on this clone: Given a much more abundant clone one base away, this may be a read error. The genes are TRBV30 and TRBJ2-1; D is uncertain. Looked up from germline, CDR1 is GTSNPN and CDR2 is SVGIG (reference sequence). V was shortened by 3 bases and J by 5 bases, with 5 bases between the two germline ends. This CDR3 has 11 residues. Here the CDR3 DNA reads TGTGCCTGGAGGAACCACAATGAGCAGTTCTTC. Translated, it gives CAWRNHNEQFF.

This clone was counted many times. The chain is built from TRBV7-3 and TRBJ2-3; 11 bases line up with TRBD2. Germline V gene lookup returns CDR1 SGHTA and CDR2 FQGTGA. The J segment lost 4 bases and the V segment lost 5 bases, leaving 8 bases of the junction unmatched. The CDR3 runs to 16 residues. The CDR3 nucleotides read TGTGCCAGCAGCGGTGGACTAGCGGGCGCGTCAGATACGCAGTATTTT. It specifies CASSGGLAGASDTQYF.

In this sample, this clone turned up many times. The chain couples TRBV27 to TRBJ2-2, with D possibly matching TRBD2 (7 bases). This CDR3 region has 17 residues. V lost 5 bases to trimming and J lost 4 bases, with 20 bases between them. Germline assignment: CDR1 MNHEY and CDR2 SMNVEV (reference sequence). CDR3 protein: CASSSRGAGSVTGELFF. In DNA form, the CDR3 reads TGTGCCAGCAGTAGCCGGGGGGCAGGGTCGGTCACCGGGGAGCTGTTTTTT.

This clone is medium-sized (0.01 to 0.1%) by share. The chain recombines TRBV28 with TRBJ1-6; D call uncertain. The CDR3 sequence is 16 residues long. Trimming took 7 bases from V and 9 from J, leaving 22 bases between them. CDR1 and CDR2 (germline): MDHEN, SYDVKM. The CDR3 DNA sequence: TGTGCCAGCACCCCCCCTGGGGTGGGAAGAGGTTCACCCCTCCACTTT. Its translation: CASTPPGVGRGSPLHF.

With regard to this clone: A much larger clone differs by one base, so this may be a read error. J is TRBJ2-1 and V is TRBV24-1; D may be TRBD2 (5 bases). This CDR3 is 18 amino acids long. CDR1 and CDR2 from the germline V gene are KGHDR and SFDVKD. Trimming removed 6 bases at V and 0 bases at J, with 20 bases between. CDR3 DNA: TGTGCCACCAGTCACCGCTACACCAGCGGAAGCTCCTACAATGAGCAGTTCTTC. This gives the protein CATSHRYTSGSSYNEQFF.

There are many counts of this clone. The chain couples TRBV27 to TRBJ2-7; D uncertain. Trimming took off 8 bases at V and 9 bases at J, with 20 bases between the two ends. CDR3 size: 13 residues. Per germline, CDR1 MNHEY and CDR2 SMNVEV (reference sequence). The CDR3 nucleotides are TGTGCCAGCGGGCAAAGCCCCCTGTCTGGGCAGTACTTC. Amino acid sequence: CASGQSPLSGQYF.

This clone is medium-sized. CDR3 bases: TGTGCCAGCAGTTACCGCCCAGGAGGCTACACCTTC. It codes for CASSYRPGGYTF. The chain is built from TRBV6-5 and TRBJ1-2; no definite D call. V was shortened by 2 bases and J by 8 bases, with 9 bases between the two germline ends. There are 12 residues in the CDR3. The V gene's germline CDR1 is MNHEY and CDR2 SVGAGI.

The chain joins TRBV28 to TRBJ2-7, with 8 bases identical to TRBD1. V lost 2 bases and J lost 1; bases outside the gene matches: 7. The V gene's germline CDR1 is MDHEN and CDR2 SYDVKM. The CDR3 sequence is 16 residues long. CDR3 DNA sequence: TGTGCCAGCAGTTTACAGGGACAGGTGCGTTCCTACGAGCAGTACTTC. Amino acid sequence: CASSLQGQVRSYEQYF. The full variable domain, completed using reference TRBV28 and TRBJ2-7, is DVKVTQSSRYLVKRTGEKVFLECVQDMDHENMFWYRQDPGLGLRLIYFSYDVKMKEKGDIPEGYSVSREKKERFSLILESASTNQTSMYLCASSLQGQVRSYEQYFGPGTRLTVT.

This clone is judged medium-sized. The chain joins TRBV6-1 to TRBJ2-2, with a tentative D call TRBD2 (7 bases). Trimming left V 10 bases short and J 4 bases short, with 19 bases between. Per the germline V gene, CDR1 is MNHNS and CDR2 is SASEGT. This CDR3 comprises 15 residues. In nucleotides, the CDR3 is TGTGCCACCTCTGCGGGGGACACTAGCACCGGGGAGCTGTTTTTT. Translation: CATSAGDTSTGELFF.

Points on this clone: The missing conserved phenylalanine or tryptophan at the end of this CDR3 makes a read error likely. The genes are TRBV2 and TRBJ2-7, with D uncertain. Between the trimmed V and J ends, which lost 4 bases and 4 bases, there was a span of 8 bases. Germline V gene sequence: CDR1 SNHLY, CDR2 FYNNEI. The CDR3 has 12 amino acids. DNA for the CDR3: TGTGCCAGCAGTGTGGGGTCATACGAGCAGTACATC. Protein: CASSVGSYEQYI.

This clone appeared many times. The rearrangement links TRBV20-1 to TRBJ2-7; tentative D call: TRBD1 (5 bases). From germline, CDR1 is DFQATT and CDR2 SNEGSKA (reference sequence). V was cut by 1 base and J by 2 bases, with 12 bases left in between. The CDR3 loop spans 14 amino acids. The CDR3 loop is CSARGAVRAYEQYF. The CDR3 DNA reads TGCAGTGCTAGAGGTGCGGTCAGGGCCTACGAGCAGTACTTC.

This clone was seen at least ten times. The V call is TRBV30, the J call TRBJ1-2, with a tentative D call TRBD1 (5 bases). There are 11 residues in the CDR3. With 5 bases removed from V and 4 bases from J, the gap between germline ends came to 8 bases. Germline CDR1 GTSNPN, CDR2 SVGIG (reference sequence). Written as DNA, the CDR3 is TGTGCCTGGCTCCAGGGCTATGGCTACACCTTC. It is translated as CAWLQGYGYTF.

This clone was found many times. The chain employs TRBV19 and TRBJ2-1; possibly TRBD2 for D (5 bases). V was trimmed by 6 bases and J by 2 bases, leaving 8 bases between them. Germline V CDR1 and CDR2: LNHDA, SQIVND (reference sequence). CDR3 size: 13 residues. In nucleotides, the CDR3 is TGTGCCAGTAGGAGACTACCCTACAATGAGCAGTTCTTC. This sequence encodes CASRRLPYNEQFF.